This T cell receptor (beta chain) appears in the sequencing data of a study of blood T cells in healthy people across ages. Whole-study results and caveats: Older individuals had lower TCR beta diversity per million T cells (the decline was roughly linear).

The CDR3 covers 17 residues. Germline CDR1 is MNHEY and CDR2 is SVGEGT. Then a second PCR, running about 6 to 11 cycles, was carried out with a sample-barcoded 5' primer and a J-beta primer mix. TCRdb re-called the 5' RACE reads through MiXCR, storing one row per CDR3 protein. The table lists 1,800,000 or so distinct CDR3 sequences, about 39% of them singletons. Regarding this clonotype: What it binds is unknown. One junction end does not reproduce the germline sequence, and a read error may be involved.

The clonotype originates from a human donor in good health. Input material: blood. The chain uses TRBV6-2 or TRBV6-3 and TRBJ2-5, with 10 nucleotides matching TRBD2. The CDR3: CASSYYGVAGGQETQYF. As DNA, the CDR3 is TGTGCCAGCAGCTACTACGGGGTAGCGGGGGGTCAAGAGACCCAGTACTTC.